Following are 17 T cell receptor beta chains from one sample sequenced in a study of cytomegalovirus exposure and HLA in healthy donors. Measured with immunoSEQ multiplex PCR; TCRdb has only the in-frame clones, and not every one. Here the sample spans about 360,000 clones, 75% to 90% being singletons. The sequencing input was PBMCs. The receptors shown here come from a woman aged 18-30 years in good health and CMV-seronegative.

This clone was counted a single time. The chain links TRBV6-1 to TRBJ1-5; tentatively, D is TRBD1 (5 bases). Trimming removed 7 bases at V and 7 bases at J, with 20 bases between. The CDR3 is made up of 15 amino acids. Per the germline V gene, CDR1 is MNHNS and CDR2 is SASEGT. CDR3: CASKEPRVGLQPQHF. CDR3 in DNA: TGTGCCAGCAAAGAACCCAGGGTCGGTTTGCAGCCCCAGCATTTT.

V gene TRBV27 combines with J gene TRBJ2-7; tentatively, D is TRBD2 (6 bases). The CDR3 contains 16 residues. The germline V gene has CDR1 MNHEY and CDR2 SMNVEV (reference sequence). V dropped 2 bases and J dropped 0 bases, with 14 bases sitting between them. DNA for the CDR3: TGTGCCAGCAGTTTACGGCCAGCGGGCCACTCCTACGAGCAGTACTTC. Protein sequence: CASSLRPAGHSYEQYF.

CDR3 sequence: CASRPSAQETQYF. CDR3 nucleotides: TGTGCCAGCAGGCCGAGTGCCCAAGAGACCCAGTACTTC. V and J are TRBV2 and TRBJ2-5; D remains ambiguous. Trimming left V 6 bases short and J 1 base short, with 9 bases between. The CDR3 runs 13 residues. CDR1 is SNHLY and CDR2 is FYNNEI in the germline V gene.

This chain joins TRBV2 and TRBJ2-2, with TRBD1 matching 8 bases. The germline gives CDR1 SNHLY, CDR2 FYNNEI. This CDR3 contains 16 residues. CDR3 protein: CAINSGDRSHTGELFF. In nucleotides, the CDR3 is TGTGCTATTAACTCCGGGGACAGGTCCCACACCGGGGAGCTGTTTTTT.

This clone was observed a single time. The chain carries TRBV4-2 and TRBJ2-7; 11 nucleotides match TRBD2. In germline, CDR1 is LGHNA, CDR2 YNFKEQ. The CDR3 has 15 amino acids. J lost 1 base, V lost 4 bases, and 3 bases had no gene match. CDR3 sequence (DNA): TGTGCCAGCAGCCTCGGGACTAGCGGTTCCTACGAGCAGTACTTC. This sequence encodes CASSLGTSGSYEQYF.

The J gene is TRBJ2-1, the V gene TRBV4-1; 9 positions agree with TRBD2. V was clipped by 0 bases and J by 4 bases; unmatched bases: 13. The germline gives CDR1 MGHRA, CDR2 YSYEKL. CDR3 length: 19 amino acids. This CDR3 reads CASSQEGKTSGILYNEQFF. CDR3 nucleotides: TGCGCCAGCAGCCAAGAGGGGAAGACTAGCGGCATCCTGTACAATGAGCAGTTCTTC.

This chain uses TRBV7-9 with TRBJ1-1; D unclear. CDR1 and CDR2 from the germline V gene are SEHNR and FQNEAQ (reference sequence). The V end lost 5 bases, the J end lost 4 bases, and 11 bases lay between the germline ends. There are 13 residues in the CDR3. The CDR3 sequence is CASSPVAGTEAFF. In nucleotides, the CDR3 is TGTGCCAGCAGCCCCGTGGCGGGCACTGAAGCTTTCTTT.

The V gene is TRBV9, the J gene TRBJ1-1; 9 bases agree with TRBD1. This CDR3 is 16 amino acids long. The V gene end was trimmed by 6 bases and the J gene end by 0 bases; junction bases not matched to a gene: 9. From germline, CDR1 is SGDLS and CDR2 YYNGEE. Written as DNA, the CDR3 is TGTGCCAGCACCCCGGGACAGGGATATATGAACACTGAAGCTTTCTTT. Translating it yields CASTPGQGYMNTEAFF.

The J gene is TRBJ2-4, the V gene TRBV5-1; D not resolved. CDR1 is SGHRS and CDR2 is YFSETQ in the germline V gene. The CDR3 loop spans 15 amino acids. Between the trimmed V and J ends, which lost 4 bases and 3 bases, there was a span of 14 bases. CDR3 protein: CASSVHTDGKNIQYF. CDR3 in DNA: TGCGCCAGCAGCGTTCATACAGACGGCAAAAACATTCAGTACTTC.

V is TRBV5-4 and J is TRBJ2-7; TRBD2 matches at 11 bases. Germline CDR1 SGHNT, CDR2 YYREEE (reference sequence). J was trimmed by 5 bases and V by 1 base; bases with no gene match: 2. The CDR3 is made up of 14 amino acids. CDR3 coding DNA: TGTGCCAGCAGCTTGAGACTAGCGGGGAACGAGCAGTACTTC. Its protein product is CASSLRLAGNEQYF. Based on the CDR3 plus reference TRBV5-4 and TRBJ2-7, the full variable domain is ETGVTQSPTHLIKTRGQQVTLRCSSQSGHNTVSWYQQALGQGPQFIFQYYREEENGRGNFPPRFSGLQFPNYSSELNVNALELDDSALYLCASSLRLAGNEQYFGPGTRLTVT.

The gene calls are TRBV4-1 and TRBJ1-5; 8 bases fit TRBD1. The V segment lost 0 bases and the J segment 4 bases; nucleotides outside the gene matches: 11. Germline-derived CDR1 and CDR2 are MGHRA and YSYEKL. The CDR3 runs to 18 residues. The CDR3 here is CASSQETSDRGVNQPQHF. The CDR3 DNA follows: TGCGCCAGCAGCCAAGAAACCAGTGACAGGGGAGTAAATCAGCCCCAGCATTTT.

This sequence joins TRBV15 and TRBJ1-2; TRBD1 matches 8 bases. CDR3 length equals 14 residues. The J segment lost 4 bases and the V segment lost 3 bases, leaving 4 bases of the junction unmatched. The germline CDR1 and CDR2 sequences are LNHNV and YYDKDF (reference sequence). The CDR3 DNA sequence: TGTGCCACCAGCAGGGACAGGGAGGCCTATGGCTACACCTTC. Translating gives CATSRDREAYGYTF.

The gene calls are TRBV6-1 and TRBJ1-1; D unclear. V lost 4 bases, J lost 4 bases, and 7 bases lay in between. The CDR3 consists of 12 residues. Germline V CDR1 and CDR2: MNHNS, SASEGT. CDR3 in DNA: TGTGCCAGCAGTGTGGGAGGCACTGAAGCTTTCTTT. It codes for CASSVGGTEAFF.

The V and J genes are TRBV18 and TRBJ2-7, with 8 bases fitting TRBD2. Looked up from germline, CDR1 is KGHSH and CDR2 is LQKENI. V trimming: 5 bases; J trimming: 6 bases; junction bases outside the gene matches: 9. The CDR3 is 14 amino acids. The CDR3: CASSESGSAGEQYF. CDR3 bases: TGTGCCAGCTCAGAGAGCGGGAGCGCGGGCGAGCAGTACTTC.

The chain recombines TRBV7-8 with TRBJ1-2; perhaps TRBD1 as D (6 bases). The V gene lost 2 bases and the J gene lost 6 bases, with 19 bases spanning the gap. The CDR3 extends over 16 amino acids. Germline V gene sequence: CDR1 SGHVS, CDR2 FQNEAQ. CDR3 nucleotides: TGTGCCAGCAGCTTAAAGGGTCCAGGGGATGTTGATGGCTACACCTTC. Protein sequence: CASSLKGPGDVDGYTF.

This clone turned up a few times. CDR3 loop: CASSNNRGHEQFF. The CDR3 DNA reads as TGTGCCAGCAGTAACAACAGGGGGCATGAGCAGTTCTTC. This rearrangement joins TRBV6-5 to TRBJ2-1; TRBD1 matches at 9 bases. V shed 5 bases, J shed 8 bases, and the junction held 4 bases outside the gene matches. CDR1 is MNHEY and CDR2 is SVGAGI in the germline V gene. This CDR3 is 13 amino acids long.

The rearrangement joins TRBV4-2 to TRBJ2-2, with 8 nucleotides matching TRBD2. The CDR3 has 16 residues. V was clipped by 1 base and J by 3 bases; unmatched bases: 4. Germline V gene sequence: CDR1 LGHNA, CDR2 YNFKEQ. CDR3 sequence reads: CASSQARGGHTGELFF. The CDR3 coding sequence is TGTGCCAGCAGCCAAGCACGGGGGGGCCACACCGGGGAGCTGTTTTTT.